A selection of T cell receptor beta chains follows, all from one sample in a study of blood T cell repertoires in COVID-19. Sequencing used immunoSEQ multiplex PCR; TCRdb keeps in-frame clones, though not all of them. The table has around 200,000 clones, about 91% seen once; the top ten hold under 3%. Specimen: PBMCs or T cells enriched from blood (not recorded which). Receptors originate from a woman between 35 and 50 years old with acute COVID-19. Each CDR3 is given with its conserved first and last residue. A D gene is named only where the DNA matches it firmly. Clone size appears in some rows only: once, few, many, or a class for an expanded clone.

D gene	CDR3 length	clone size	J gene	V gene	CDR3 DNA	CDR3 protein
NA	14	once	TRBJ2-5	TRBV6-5	TGTGCCAGCAGTTTTACAGGGTTGGGAGAGACCCAGTACTTC	CASSFTGLGETQYF
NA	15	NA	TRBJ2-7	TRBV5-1	TGCGCCAGCACCTATGGAGCCGGGGGATCCTACGAGCAGTACTTC	CASTYGAGGSYEQYF
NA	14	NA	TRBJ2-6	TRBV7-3	TGTGCCAGCAGAGGGGAAGCTGGGGCCAACGTCCTGACTTTC	CASRGEAGANVLTF
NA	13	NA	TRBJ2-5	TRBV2	TGTGCCAGCAGCCGACCAGGGGTGGAGACCCAGTACTTC	CASSRPGVETQYF
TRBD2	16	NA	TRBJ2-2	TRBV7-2	TGTGCCAGCAGCCCTGGACTAGCGTGGAACACCGGGGAGCTGTTTTTT	CASSPGLAWNTGELFF
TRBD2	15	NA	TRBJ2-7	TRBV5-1	TGCGCCAGCAGCTTGGGGACTAGCGGCACCTACGAGCAGTACTTC	CASSLGTSGTYEQYF
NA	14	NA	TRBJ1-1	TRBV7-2	TGTGCCAGCAGCAAACAGGCGATGAACACTGAAGCTTTCTTT	CASSKQAMNTEAFF
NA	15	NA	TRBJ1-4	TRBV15	TGTGCCACCAGCAGAGATCTTCGGGGAGGGGTAAAACTGTTTTTT	CATSRDLRGGVKLFF
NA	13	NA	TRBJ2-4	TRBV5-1	TGCGCCAGCAGCGGAGGAGCCAAAAACATTCAGTACTTC	CASSGGAKNIQYF
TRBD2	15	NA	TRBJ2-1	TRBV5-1	TGCGCCAGCAGCTCCGGGACTAGCGGTTACAATGAGCAGTTCTTC	CASSSGTSGYNEQFF
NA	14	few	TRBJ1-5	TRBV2	TGTGCCAGCAGTGAAACAGGGTTCAATCAGCCCCAGCATTTT	CASSETGFNQPQHF
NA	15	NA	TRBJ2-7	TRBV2	TGTGCCAGCAAGTTGGAGGGGTTGGGTCGTGGGGAGCAGTACTTC	CASKLEGLGRGEQYF
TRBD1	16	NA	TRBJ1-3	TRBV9	TGTGCCAGCAGCGTAGATCTACAGGGGGAAAGAAACACCATATATTTT	CASSVDLQGERNTIYF
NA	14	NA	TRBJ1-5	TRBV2	TGTGCCAGCAGTGAAGTAGGAGGCAATCAGCCCCAGCATTTT	CASSEVGGNQPQHF
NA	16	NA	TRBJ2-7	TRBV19	TGTGCCAGTAGTCTCAAAGGGAGCGGTAGCTCCTACGAGCAGTACTTC	CASSLKGSGSSYEQYF
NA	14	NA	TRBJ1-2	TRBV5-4	TGTGCCAGCAGCTTGGGTCAGGGGCATAGGGGCTACACCTTC	CASSLGQGHRGYTF
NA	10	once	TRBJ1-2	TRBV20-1	TGCAGTGCTGGACTTGATGGCTACACCTTC	CSAGLDGYTF
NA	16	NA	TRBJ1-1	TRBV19	TGTGCCAGTAGTATGACGTTGGTGGCAGGGGACACTGAAGCTTTCTTT	CASSMTLVAGDTEAFF
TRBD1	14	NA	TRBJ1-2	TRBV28	TGTGCCAGCAGTGTCCAAGGGACAGGCCTTGGCTACACCTTC	CASSVQGTGLGYTF
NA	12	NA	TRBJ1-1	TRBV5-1	TGCGCCAGCAGCTTGTCGGACACTGAAGCTTTCTTT	CASSLSDTEAFF
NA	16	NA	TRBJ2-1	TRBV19	TGTGCCAGTAGTATAAAACCTCCGAGCTCCTACAATGAGCAGTTCTTC	CASSIKPPSSYNEQFF
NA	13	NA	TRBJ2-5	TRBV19	TGTGCCAGTAGTATGTCGTGGCGGGAGACCCAGTACTTC	CASSMSWRETQYF
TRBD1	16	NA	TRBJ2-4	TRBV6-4	TGTGCCAGCAGTGAAAGGGGGCTGATCGGAGAAAACATTCAGTACTTC	CASSERGLIGENIQYF
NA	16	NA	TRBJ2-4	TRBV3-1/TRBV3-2	TGTGCCAGCAGCCCAAACGCGGGGGCAGCCAAAAACATTCAGTACTTC	CASSPNAGAAKNIQYF
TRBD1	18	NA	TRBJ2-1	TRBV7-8	TGTGCCAGCAGCTTAGCCCCGACAGGGAGAAGCTCCTACAATGAGCAGTTCTTC	CASSLAPTGRSSYNEQFF
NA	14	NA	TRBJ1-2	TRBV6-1	TGTGCCAGCAGTGAATTAGGCAGGGCGAATGGCTACACCTTC	CASSELGRANGYTF
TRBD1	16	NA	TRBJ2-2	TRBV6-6	TGTGCCAGCAGATCACAGGGGACGCACTTCCCCGGGGAGCTGTTTTTT	CASRSQGTHFPGELFF
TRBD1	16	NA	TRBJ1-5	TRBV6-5	TGTGCCAGCAGTTCCCAGGACAGGGGGAGAAATCAGCCCCAGCATTTT	CASSSQDRGRNQPQHF